The sequence of this TCR beta chain was determined in a study of shared clonotypes between healthy human individuals. In the case of this clone: Other nucleotide sequences in the sample specify the same CDR3.

Only Caucasian adults living in Nashville, Tennessee made up the donor group. Into CD45RA+ naive and CD45RA-negative memory subsets, the CD4+ cells were split. Data came from immunoSEQ multiplex PCR; TCRdb stores just in-frame clones and leaves some out. The sample includes roughly 1,500,000 clones, 95% to 99% of them seen just once. Germline V lookup: CDR1 SGHTA, CDR2 FQGNSA. Trimming removed 0 bases at V and 6 bases at J, with 4 bases between. CDR3 size: 12 residues. The sequence came from a man aged 30 to 45 in good health. Sequenced input: naive CD4+ T cells sorted from blood. As to subset: CD45RA+ positively selected. The chain employs TRBV7-2 and TRBJ2-3; no clear D. The CDR3 sequence: CASSLASDTQYF. The CDR3 DNA is TGTGCCAGCAGCTTAGCCTCTGATACGCAGTATTTT. Looking up the rest from reference TRBV7-2 and TRBJ2-3 gives the full variable domain: GAGVSQSPSNKVTEKGKDVELRCDPISGHTALYWYRQSLGQGLEFLIYFQGNSAPDKSGLPSDRFSAERTGGSVSTLTIQRTQQEDSAVYLCASSLASDTQYFGPGTRLTVL.